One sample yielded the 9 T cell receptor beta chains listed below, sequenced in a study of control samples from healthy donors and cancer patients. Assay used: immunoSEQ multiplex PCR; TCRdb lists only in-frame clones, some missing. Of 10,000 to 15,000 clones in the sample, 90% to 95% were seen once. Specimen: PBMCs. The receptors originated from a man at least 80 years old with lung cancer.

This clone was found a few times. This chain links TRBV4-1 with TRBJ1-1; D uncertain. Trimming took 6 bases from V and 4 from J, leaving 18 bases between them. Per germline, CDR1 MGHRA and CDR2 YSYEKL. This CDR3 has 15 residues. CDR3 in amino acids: CASSQMNQAGTEAFF. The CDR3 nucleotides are TGCGCCAGCAGTCAAATGAACCAGGCGGGCACTGAAGCTTTCTTT.

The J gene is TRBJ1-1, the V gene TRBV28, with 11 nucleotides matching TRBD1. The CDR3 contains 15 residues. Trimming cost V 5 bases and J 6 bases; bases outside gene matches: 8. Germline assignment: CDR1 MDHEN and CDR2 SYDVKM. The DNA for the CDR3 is TGTGCCAGCAGTCTTCCCGGGACAGGGGGGGCTGAAGCTTTCTTT. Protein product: CASSLPGTGGAEAFF.

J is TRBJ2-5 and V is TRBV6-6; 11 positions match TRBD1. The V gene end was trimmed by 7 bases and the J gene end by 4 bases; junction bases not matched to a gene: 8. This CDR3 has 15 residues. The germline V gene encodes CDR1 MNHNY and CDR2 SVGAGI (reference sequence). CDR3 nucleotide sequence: TGTGCCAGCATCGAGGGTGGACAGGGGGCAGAGACCCAGTACTTC. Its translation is CASIEGGQGAETQYF.

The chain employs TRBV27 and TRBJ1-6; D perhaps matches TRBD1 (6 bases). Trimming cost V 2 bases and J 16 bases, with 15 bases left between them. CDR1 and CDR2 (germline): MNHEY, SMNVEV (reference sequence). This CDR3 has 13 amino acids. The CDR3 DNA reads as TGTGCCAGCAGTTTAGTACAGGGCTCAACACTCCACTTT. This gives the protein CASSLVQGSTLHF.

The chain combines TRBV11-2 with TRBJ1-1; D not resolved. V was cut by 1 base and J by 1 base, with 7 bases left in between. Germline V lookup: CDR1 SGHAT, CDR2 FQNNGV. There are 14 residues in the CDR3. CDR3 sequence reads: CASSLGEPNTEAFF. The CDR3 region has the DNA TGTGCCAGCAGCTTAGGGGAACCGAACACTGAAGCTTTCTTT.

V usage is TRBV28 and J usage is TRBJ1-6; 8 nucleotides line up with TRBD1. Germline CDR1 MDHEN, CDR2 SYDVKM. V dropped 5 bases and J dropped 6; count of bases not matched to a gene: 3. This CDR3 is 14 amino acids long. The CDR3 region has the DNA TGTGCCAGCAGTCTGACAGGGGTTAATTCACCCCTCCACTTT. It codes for CASSLTGVNSPLHF.

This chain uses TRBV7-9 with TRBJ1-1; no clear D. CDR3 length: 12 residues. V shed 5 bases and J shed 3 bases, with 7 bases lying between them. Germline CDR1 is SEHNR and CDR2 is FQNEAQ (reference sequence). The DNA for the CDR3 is TGTGCCAGCAGCCCCGGATACACTGAAGCTTTCTTT. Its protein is CASSPGYTEAFF.

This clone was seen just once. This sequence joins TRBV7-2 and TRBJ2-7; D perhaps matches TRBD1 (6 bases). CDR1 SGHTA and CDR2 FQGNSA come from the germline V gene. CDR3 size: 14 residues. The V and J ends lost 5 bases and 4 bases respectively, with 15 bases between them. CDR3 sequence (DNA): TGTGCCAGCAGCCTCGGAACAGGGAATTACGAGCAGTACTTC. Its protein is CASSLGTGNYEQYF.

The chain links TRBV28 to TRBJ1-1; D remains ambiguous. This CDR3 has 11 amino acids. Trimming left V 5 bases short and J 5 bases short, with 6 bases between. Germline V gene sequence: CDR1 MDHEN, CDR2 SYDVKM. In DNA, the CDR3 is TGTGCCAGCAGTCATGCTACTGAAGCTTTCTTT. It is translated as CASSHATEAFF. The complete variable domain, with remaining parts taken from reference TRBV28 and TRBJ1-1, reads DVKVTQSSRYLVKRTGEKVFLECVQDMDHENMFWYRQDPGLGLRLIYFSYDVKMKEKGDIPEGYSVSREKKERFSLILESASTNQTSMYLCASSHATEAFFGQGTRLTVV.